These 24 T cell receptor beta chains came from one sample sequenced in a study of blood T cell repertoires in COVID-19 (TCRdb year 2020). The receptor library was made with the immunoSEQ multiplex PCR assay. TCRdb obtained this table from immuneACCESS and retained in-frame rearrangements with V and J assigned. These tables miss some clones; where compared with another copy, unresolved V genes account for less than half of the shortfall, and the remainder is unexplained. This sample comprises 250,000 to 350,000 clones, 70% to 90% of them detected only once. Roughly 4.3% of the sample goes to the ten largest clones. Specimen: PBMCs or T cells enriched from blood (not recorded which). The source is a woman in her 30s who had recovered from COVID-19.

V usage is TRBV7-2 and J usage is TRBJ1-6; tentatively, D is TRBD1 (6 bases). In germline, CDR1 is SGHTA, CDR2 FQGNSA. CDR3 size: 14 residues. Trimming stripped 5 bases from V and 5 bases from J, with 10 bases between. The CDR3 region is CASSPGDNNSPLHF. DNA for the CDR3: TGTGCCAGCAGCCCCGGGGACAATAATTCACCCCTCCACTTT.

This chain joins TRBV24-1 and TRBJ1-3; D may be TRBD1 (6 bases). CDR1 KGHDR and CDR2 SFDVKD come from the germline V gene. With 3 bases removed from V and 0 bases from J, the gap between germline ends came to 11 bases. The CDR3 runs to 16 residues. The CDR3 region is CATSDVRDNSGNTIYF. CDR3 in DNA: TGTGCCACCAGTGATGTCCGGGACAACTCTGGAAACACCATATATTTT.

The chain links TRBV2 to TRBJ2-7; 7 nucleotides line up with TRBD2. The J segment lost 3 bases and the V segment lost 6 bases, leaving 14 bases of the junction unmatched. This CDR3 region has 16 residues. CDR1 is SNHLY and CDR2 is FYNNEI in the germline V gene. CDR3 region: CASRNPPGGSFYEQYF. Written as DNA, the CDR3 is TGTGCCAGCAGGAATCCCCCGGGGGGATCCTTCTACGAGCAGTACTTC.

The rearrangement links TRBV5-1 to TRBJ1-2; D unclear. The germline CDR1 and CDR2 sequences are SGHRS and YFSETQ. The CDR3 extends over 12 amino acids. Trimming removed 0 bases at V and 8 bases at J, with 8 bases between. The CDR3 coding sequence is TGCGCCAGCAGCTTGGGACGGGAAGGCTACACCTTC. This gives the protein CASSLGREGYTF. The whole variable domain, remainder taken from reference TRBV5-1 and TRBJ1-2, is KAGVTQTPRYLIKTRGQQVTLSCSPISGHRSVSWYQQTPGQGLQFLFEYFSETQRNKGNFPGRFSGRQFSNSRSEMNVSTLELGDSALYLCASSLGREGYTFGSGTRLTVV.

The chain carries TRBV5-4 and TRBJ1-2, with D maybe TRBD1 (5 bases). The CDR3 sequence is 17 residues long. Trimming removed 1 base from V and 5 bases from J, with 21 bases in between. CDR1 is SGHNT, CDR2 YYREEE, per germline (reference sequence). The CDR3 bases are TGTGCCAGCAGCTTGAAGGGTTCAGGGATCCTTAGATATGGCTACACCTTC. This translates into CASSLKGSGILRYGYTF.

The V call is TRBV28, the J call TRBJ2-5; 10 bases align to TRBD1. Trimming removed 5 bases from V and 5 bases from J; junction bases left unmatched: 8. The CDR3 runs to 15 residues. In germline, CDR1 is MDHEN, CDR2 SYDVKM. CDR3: CASSTLGQGVETQYF. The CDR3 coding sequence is TGTGCCAGCAGTACCCTTGGACAGGGGGTTGAGACCCAGTACTTC.

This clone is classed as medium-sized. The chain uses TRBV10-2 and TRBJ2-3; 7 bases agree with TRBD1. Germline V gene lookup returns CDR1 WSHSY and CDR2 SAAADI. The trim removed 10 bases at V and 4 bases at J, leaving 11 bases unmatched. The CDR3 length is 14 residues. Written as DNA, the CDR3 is TGCGCCATCCAACAGGGGATTTCCTCAGATACGCAGTATTTT. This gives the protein CAIQQGISSDTQYF.

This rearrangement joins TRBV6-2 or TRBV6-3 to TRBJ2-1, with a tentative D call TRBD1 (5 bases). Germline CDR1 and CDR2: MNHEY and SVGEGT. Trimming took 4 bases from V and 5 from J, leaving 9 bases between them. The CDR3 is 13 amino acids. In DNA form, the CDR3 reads TGTGCCAGCAGTTTAAACAGGCACAATGAGCAGTTCTTC. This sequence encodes CASSLNRHNEQFF.

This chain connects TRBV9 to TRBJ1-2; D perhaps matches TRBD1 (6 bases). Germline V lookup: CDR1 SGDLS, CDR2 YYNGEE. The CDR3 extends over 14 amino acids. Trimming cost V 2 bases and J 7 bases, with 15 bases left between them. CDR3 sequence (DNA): TGTGCCAGCAGCGTGGCAACAGGGTTTAGTGGCTACACCTTC. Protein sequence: CASSVATGFSGYTF.

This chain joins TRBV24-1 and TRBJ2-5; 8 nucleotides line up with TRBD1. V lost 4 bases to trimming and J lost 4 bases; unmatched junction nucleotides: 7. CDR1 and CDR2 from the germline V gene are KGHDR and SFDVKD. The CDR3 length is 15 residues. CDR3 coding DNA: TGTGCCACCAGTGACCGAGGAACAGGGGGAGAGACCCAGTACTTC. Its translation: CATSDRGTGGETQYF.

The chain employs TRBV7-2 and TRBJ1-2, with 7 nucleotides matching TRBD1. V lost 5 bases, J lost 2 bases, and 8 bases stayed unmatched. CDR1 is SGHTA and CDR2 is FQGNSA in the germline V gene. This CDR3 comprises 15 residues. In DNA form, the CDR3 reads TGTGCCAGCAGCAAAAGACAGGGATTAAACTATGGCTACACCTTC. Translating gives CASSKRQGLNYGYTF.

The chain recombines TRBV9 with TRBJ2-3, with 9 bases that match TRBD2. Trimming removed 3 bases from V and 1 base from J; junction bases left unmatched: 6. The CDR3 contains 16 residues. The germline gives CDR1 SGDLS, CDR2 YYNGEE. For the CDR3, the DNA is TGTGCCAGCAGCGGGGGACTAGCAGTGGGCACAGATACGCAGTATTTT. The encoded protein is CASSGGLAVGTDTQYF.

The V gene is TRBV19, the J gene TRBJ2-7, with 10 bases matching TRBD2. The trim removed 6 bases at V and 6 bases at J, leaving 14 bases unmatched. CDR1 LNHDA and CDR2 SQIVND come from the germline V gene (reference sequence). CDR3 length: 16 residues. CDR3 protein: CASRPSGRGKPLEQYF. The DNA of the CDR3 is TGTGCCAGTAGGCCGAGCGGGAGGGGGAAACCGCTCGAGCAGTACTTC.

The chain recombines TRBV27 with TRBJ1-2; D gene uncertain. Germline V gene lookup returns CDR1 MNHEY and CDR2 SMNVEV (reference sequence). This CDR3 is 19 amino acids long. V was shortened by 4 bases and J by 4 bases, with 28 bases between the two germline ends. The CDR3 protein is CASSSASAIASGLIYGYTF. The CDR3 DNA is TGTGCCAGCAGTTCAGCATCGGCGATTGCCTCCGGACTGATCTATGGCTACACCTTC.

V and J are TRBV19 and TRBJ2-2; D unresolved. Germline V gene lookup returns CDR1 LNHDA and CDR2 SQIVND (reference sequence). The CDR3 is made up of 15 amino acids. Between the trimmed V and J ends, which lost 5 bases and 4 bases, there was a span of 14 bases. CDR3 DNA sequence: TGTGCCAGTAGTCCCGCCAACAGCCTCACCGGGGAGCTGTTTTTT. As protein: CASSPANSLTGELFF.

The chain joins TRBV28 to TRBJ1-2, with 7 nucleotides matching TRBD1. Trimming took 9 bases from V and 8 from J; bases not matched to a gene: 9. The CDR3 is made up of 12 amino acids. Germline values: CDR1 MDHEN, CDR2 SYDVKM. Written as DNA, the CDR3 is TGTGCCAGTACGGGACAGCGAATGGGCTACACCTTC. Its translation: CASTGQRMGYTF.

The CDR3 sequence: CASSFHGVPHEQYF. CDR3 sequence (DNA): TGCGCCAGCAGCTTCCACGGAGTCCCCCACGAGCAGTACTTC. V and J are TRBV5-1 and TRBJ2-7; no definite D call. V was trimmed by 2 bases and J by 5 bases, leaving 14 bases between them. The germline V gene encodes CDR1 SGHRS and CDR2 YFSETQ. The CDR3 is 14 amino acids.

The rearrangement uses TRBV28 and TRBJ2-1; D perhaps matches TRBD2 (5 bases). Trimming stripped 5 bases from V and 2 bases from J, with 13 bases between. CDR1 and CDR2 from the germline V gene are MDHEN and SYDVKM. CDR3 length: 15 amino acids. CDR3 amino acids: CASSRGAGPYNEQFF. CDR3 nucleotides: TGTGCCAGCAGTCGGGGTGCTGGACCCTACAATGAGCAGTTCTTC.

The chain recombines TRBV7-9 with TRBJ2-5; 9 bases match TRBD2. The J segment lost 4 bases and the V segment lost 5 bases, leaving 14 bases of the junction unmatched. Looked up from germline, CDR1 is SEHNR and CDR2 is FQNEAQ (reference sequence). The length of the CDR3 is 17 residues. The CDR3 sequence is CASSPSLGSGSAETQYF. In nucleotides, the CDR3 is TGTGCCAGCAGCCCCAGCTTGGGTAGCGGGAGTGCAGAGACCCAGTACTTC. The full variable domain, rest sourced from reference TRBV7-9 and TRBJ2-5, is DTGVSQNPRHKITKRGQNVTFRCDPISEHNRLYWYRQTLGQGPEFLTYFQNEAQLEKSRLLSDRFSAERPKGSFSTLEIQRTEQGDSAMYLCASSPSLGSGSAETQYFGPGTRLLVL.

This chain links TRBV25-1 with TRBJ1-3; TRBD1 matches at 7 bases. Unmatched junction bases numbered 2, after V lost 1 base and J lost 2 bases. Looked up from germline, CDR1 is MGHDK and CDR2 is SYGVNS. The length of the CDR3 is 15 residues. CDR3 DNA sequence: TGTGCCAGCAGTGAATCGACAGGGACTGGAAACACCATATATTTT. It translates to CASSESTGTGNTIYF. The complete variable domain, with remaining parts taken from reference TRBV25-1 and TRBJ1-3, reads EADIYQTPRYLVIGTGKKITLECSQTMGHDKMYWYQQDPGMELHLIHYSYGVNSTEKGDLSSESTVSRIRTEHFPLTLESARPSHTSQYLCASSESTGTGNTIYFGEGSWLTVV.

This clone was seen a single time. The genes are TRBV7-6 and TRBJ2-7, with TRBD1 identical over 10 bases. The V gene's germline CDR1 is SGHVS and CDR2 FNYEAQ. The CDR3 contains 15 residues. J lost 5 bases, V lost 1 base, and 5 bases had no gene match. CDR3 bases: TGTGCCAGCAGCTTAGGGGGTGGACAGGGGGACGAGCAGTACTTC. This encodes CASSLGGGQGDEQYF. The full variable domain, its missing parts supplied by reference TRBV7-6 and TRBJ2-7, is GAGVSQSPRYKVTKRGQDVALRCDPISGHVSLYWYRQALGQGPEFLTYFNYEAQQDKSGLPNDRFSAERPEGSISTLTIQRTEQRDSAMYRCASSLGGGQGDEQYFGPGTRLTVT.

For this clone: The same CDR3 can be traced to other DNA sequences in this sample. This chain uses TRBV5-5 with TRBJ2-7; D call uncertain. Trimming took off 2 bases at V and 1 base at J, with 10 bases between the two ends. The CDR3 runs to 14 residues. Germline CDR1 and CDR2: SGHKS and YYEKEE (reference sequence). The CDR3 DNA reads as TGTGCCAGCAGCTTATGGGCCGGATCCTACGAGCAGTACTTC. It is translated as CASSLWAGSYEQYF. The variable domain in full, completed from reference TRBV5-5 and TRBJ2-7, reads DAGVTQSPTHLIKTRGQQVTLRCSPISGHKSVSWYQQVLGQGPQFIFQYYEKEERGRGNFPDRFSARQFPNYSSELNVNALLLGDSALYLCASSLWAGSYEQYFGPGTRLTVT.

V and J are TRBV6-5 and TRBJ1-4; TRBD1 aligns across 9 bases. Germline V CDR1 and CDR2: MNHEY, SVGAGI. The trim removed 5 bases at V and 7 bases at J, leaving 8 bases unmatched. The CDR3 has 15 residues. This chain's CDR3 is CASSNLGTGSEKLFF. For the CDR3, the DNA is TGTGCCAGCAGTAACCTCGGGACAGGGTCTGAAAAACTGTTTTTT.

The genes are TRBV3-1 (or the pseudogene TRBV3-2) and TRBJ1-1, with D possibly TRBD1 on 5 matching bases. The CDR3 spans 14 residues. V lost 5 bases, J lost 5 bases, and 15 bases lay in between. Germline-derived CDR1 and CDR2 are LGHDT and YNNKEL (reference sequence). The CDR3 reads CASSKVGGGTEAFF. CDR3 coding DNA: TGTGCCAGCAGCAAGGTCGGGGGAGGGACTGAAGCTTTCTTT.